A selection of T cell receptor beta chains follows, all from one sample in a study of T cells in Graves' hyperthyroidism and ophthalmopathy. MiXCR, applied by TCRdb to the multiplex PCR reads, yields one record per CDR3 protein. The sample carries around 300,000 distinct CDR3 sequences, about 14% recorded once. Sequencing was carried out using blood. Every receptor here comes from a woman in her 30s with Graves' hyperthyroidism that later progressed to Graves' ophthalmopathy. The CDR3 runs from the conserved cysteine through the conserved F or W. Each record gives: D gene, V gene, J gene, clone size, CDR3 length, CDR3 protein, CDR3 DNA. A D gene is named only where the DNA matches it firmly. The listing skips clone size in some rows; elsewhere it reads once, few, many or a size class.

D: TRBD2
V: TRBV6-1
J: TRBJ2-1
size: many
length: 16
CDR3: CASSYPRSGGYNEQFF
DNA: TGTGCCAGCAGTTATCCGCGGAGCGGGGGTTACAATGAGCAGTTCTTC

D: .
V: TRBV4-1
J: TRBJ1-1
size: .
length: 14
CDR3: CASSQEWANTEAFF
DNA: TGCGCCAGCAGCCAAGAATGGGCGAACACTGAAGCTTTCTTT

D: .
V: TRBV7-8
J: TRBJ2-6
size: .
length: 16
CDR3: CASSLAGGSGANVLTF
DNA: TGTGCCAGCAGCTTAGCAGGCGGCTCTGGGGCCAACGTCCTGACTTTC

D: .
V: TRBV7-8
J: TRBJ2-3
size: .
length: 15
CDR3: CASSLDPESTDTQYF
DNA: TGTGCCAGCAGCTTAGACCCCGAAAGCACAGATACGCAGTATTTT

D: .
V: TRBV29-1
J: TRBJ1-1
size: many
length: 13
CDR3: CSVDPGRDTEAFF
DNA: TGCAGCGTTGACCCAGGGCGAGACACTGAAGCTTTCTTT

D: .
V: TRBV2
J: TRBJ2-3
size: .
length: 14
CDR3: CASSEVVNTDTQYF
DNA: TGTGCCAGCAGTGAAGTGGTAAACACAGATACGCAGTATTTT

D: .
V: TRBV20-1
J: TRBJ1-5
size: many
length: 15
CDR3: CSARVRARGGQPQHF
DNA: TGCAGTGCTAGGGTGCGGGCCAGGGGTGGACAGCCCCAGCATTTT

D: .
V: TRBV28
J: TRBJ2-5
size: many
length: 15
CDR3: CASSLNWGAGETQYF
DNA: TGTGCCAGCAGTTTAAATTGGGGGGCGGGGGAGACCCAGTACTTC

D: .
V: TRBV6-1
J: TRBJ1-2
size: few
length: 17
CDR3: CASSERSQASVNYGFTF
DNA: TGTGCCAGCAGTGAAAGGAGTCAGGCCTCAGTAAACTATGGCTTCACCTTC

D: TRBD2
V: TRBV2
J: TRBJ2-5
size: many
length: 16
CDR3: CASSAGLAGWGETQYF
DNA: TGTGCCAGCAGCGCGGGACTAGCGGGATGGGGAGAGACCCAGTACTTC

D: TRBD2
V: TRBV9
J: TRBJ2-3
size: few
length: 15
CDR3: CASSGETSGRATQYF
DNA: TGTGCCAGCAGCGGAGAGACTAGCGGGAGAGCTACGCAGTATTTT

D: .
V: TRBV7-2
J: TRBJ2-7
size: many
length: 16
CDR3: CASSLAGGFSSYEQYF
DNA: TGTGCCAGCAGCTTAGCGGGAGGTTTTAGCTCCTACGAGCAGTACTTC

D: .
V: TRBV28
J: TRBJ2-7
size: many
length: 13
CDR3: CASNQIGSYEQYF
DNA: TGTGCCAGCAACCAGATCGGCTCCTACGAGCAGTACTTC

D: TRBD1
V: TRBV11-2
J: TRBJ1-1
size: many
length: 13
CDR3: CASSLGANRGTFF
DNA: TGTGCCAGCAGCTTAGGGGCTAACAGGGGGACTTTCTTT

D: TRBD2
V: TRBV6-2/TRBV6-3
J: TRBJ2-3
size: few
length: 17
CDR3: CASSYSPLAGSTDTQYF
DNA: TGTGCCAGCAGTTACTCTCCCCTAGCGGGAAGCACAGATACGCAGTATTTT

D: TRBD1
V: TRBV2
J: TRBJ2-3
size: .
length: 16
CDR3: CASRPGDRTGEDTQYF
DNA: TGTGCCAGCAGACCAGGGGACCGGACAGGGGAAGATACGCAGTATTTT

D: .
V: TRBV3-1
J: TRBJ2-1
size: many
length: 16
CDR3: CASSQPGVYLKNEQFF
DNA: TGTGCCAGCAGCCAACCTGGGGTCTACTTAAAGAATGAGCAGTTCTTC

D: TRBD2
V: TRBV7-3
J: TRBJ2-2
size: few
length: 17
CDR3: CASSPTTGGANTGELFF
DNA: TGTGCCAGCAGCCCCACTACGGGGGGAGCGAACACCGGGGAGCTGTTTTTT

D: .
V: TRBV7-6
J: TRBJ2-1
size: .
length: 14
CDR3: CASSSTLGFNEQFF
DNA: TGTGCCAGCAGCTCGACGTTAGGGTTCAATGAGCAGTTCTTC

D: TRBD1
V: TRBV18
J: TRBJ2-3
size: many
length: 15
CDR3: CASSPNRGTTDTQYF
DNA: TGTGCCAGCTCACCCAACAGGGGAACCACAGATACGCAGTATTTT

D: .
V: TRBV7-2
J: TRBJ2-3
size: many
length: 16
CDR3: CASSLVAQGGADTQYF
DNA: TGTGCCAGCAGCTTAGTGGCGCAGGGTGGGGCAGATACGCAGTATTTT

D: TRBD1
V: TRBV27
J: TRBJ2-7
size: many
length: 14
CDR3: CASSLGQGRYEQYF
DNA: TGTGCCAGCAGTTTAGGACAGGGGAGATACGAGCAGTACTTC

D: .
V: TRBV6-6
J: TRBJ1-2
size: few
length: 14
CDR3: CASSYSPQGFGYTF
DNA: TGTGCCAGCAGTTACTCGCCACAGGGCTTTGGCTACACCTTC

D: .
V: TRBV7-9
J: TRBJ1-4
size: few
length: 14
CDR3: CASQRGGDSEKLFF
DNA: TGTGCCAGCCAACGGGGGGGCGATTCTGAAAAACTGTTTTTT

D: TRBD1
V: TRBV11-2
J: TRBJ1-2
size: once
length: 13
CDR3: CASSSGTGDGYTF
DNA: TGTGCCAGCAGCTCTGGGACAGGCGATGGCTACACCTTC

D: .
V: TRBV5-1
J: TRBJ2-5
size: few
length: 13
CDR3: CASTRGHGETQYF
DNA: TGCGCCAGCACCAGGGGCCATGGGGAGACCCAGTACTTC

D: .
V: TRBV18
J: TRBJ2-7
size: many
length: 14
CDR3: CASSSREGTDEQYF
DNA: TGTGCCAGCTCCTCAAGGGAAGGTACGGACGAGCAGTACTTC

D: TRBD1
V: TRBV7-8
J: TRBJ2-7
size: many
length: 14
CDR3: CASSLDRGPYEQYF
DNA: TGTGCCAGCAGCTTAGACAGGGGTCCCTACGAGCAGTACTTC

D: .
V: TRBV20-1
J: TRBJ1-5
size: few
length: 11
CDR3: CSAREGGLEHF
DNA: TGCAGTGCTAGAGAGGGCGGTTTGGAGCATTTT

D: .
V: TRBV3-1
J: TRBJ2-1
size: few
length: 13
CDR3: CASSQGAANEQFF
DNA: TGTGCCAGCAGCCAAGGAGCGGCGAATGAGCAGTTCTTC

D: .
V: TRBV5-1
J: TRBJ2-5
size: .
length: 14
CDR3: CASSLEVSQETQYF
DNA: TGCGCCAGCAGCTTGGAGGTTTCTCAAGAGACCCAGTACTTC

D: .
V: TRBV4-2
J: TRBJ1-2
size: .
length: 14
CDR3: CASSHPGSQGGYTF
DNA: TGTGCCAGCAGCCACCCGGGCAGCCAAGGTGGCTACACCTTC